The sequence of this T cell receptor (beta chain) was determined in a study of cytomegalovirus exposure and HLA in healthy donors. To note about this clone: Its cognate antigen is unknown.

PCR was performed using 60 Vbeta and 13 Jbeta primers. This table comes from immunoSEQ multiplex PCR, and its TCRdb copy is limited to in-frame clones, with some not included. This repertoire shows roughly 180,000 clones, 78% found once; its top ten account for about 2.6%. The study, taken as a whole, reports: Of the V segments, some could not be distinguished, including TRBV6-2 and TRBV6-3, and were excluded. Reported performance of the classifier showed diagnosis of cytomegalovirus status with high specificity and sensitivity.

Trimming left V 4 bases short and J 1 base short, with 12 bases between. The CDR3 contains 15 residues. Germline V gene lookup returns CDR1 SGDLS and CDR2 YYNGEE. The receptor was isolated from a female donor in good health and CMV-seronegative. The sequencing sample was made of PBMCs. V is TRBV9 and J is TRBJ1-3; D might be TRBD1 (5 bases). In nucleotides, the CDR3 is TGTGCCAGCAGCCCCCACCACAGGTCTGGAAACACCATATATTTT. Its protein product is CASSPHHRSGNTIYF.